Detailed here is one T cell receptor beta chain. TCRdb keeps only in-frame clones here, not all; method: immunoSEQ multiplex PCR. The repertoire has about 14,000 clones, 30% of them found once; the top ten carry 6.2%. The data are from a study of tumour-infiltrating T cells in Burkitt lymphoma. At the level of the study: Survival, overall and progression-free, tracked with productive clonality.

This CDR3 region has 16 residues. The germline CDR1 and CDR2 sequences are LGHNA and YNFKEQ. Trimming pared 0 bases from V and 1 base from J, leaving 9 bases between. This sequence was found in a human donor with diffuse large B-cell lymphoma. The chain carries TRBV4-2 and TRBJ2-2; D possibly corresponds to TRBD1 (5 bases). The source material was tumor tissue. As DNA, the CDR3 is TGTGCCAGCAGCCAAGAGGGGCAGGGGAACACCGGGGAGCTGTTTTTT. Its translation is CASSQEGQGNTGELFF.